This T cell receptor (beta chain) was recorded in a study of T cell responses to AZD1222 COVID-19 vaccine. This clone appeared once. As yet, its antigen is unknown. This table comes from immunoSEQ multiplex PCR, and its TCRdb copy is limited to in-frame clones, with some not included. Of roughly 150,000 clones listed, around 91% were seen once; the top ten hold about 6.9%. The CDR3 length is 13 residues. V shed 6 bases, J shed 4 bases, and the junction held 3 bases outside the gene matches. Germline assignment: CDR1 SGHVT and CDR2 SQSDAQ. General study results and limits: The reported proportion of spike-specific TCRs targeting unmutated variant regions was nearly half. In a largely white British group with more females than males, clonal diversity was possibly underestimated. With two AZD1222 doses given, Spike-specific TCR breadth and depth both rose.

The V gene is TRBV7-4, the J gene TRBJ1-3; 7 bases fit TRBD1. The clonotype originates from an adult in good health. The source was peripheral blood, collected on day 0 of AZD1222 vaccination. The CDR3 here is CASRRGQGNTIYF. CDR3 DNA sequence: TGTGCCAGCAGGAGGGGGCAAGGAAACACCATATATTTT.